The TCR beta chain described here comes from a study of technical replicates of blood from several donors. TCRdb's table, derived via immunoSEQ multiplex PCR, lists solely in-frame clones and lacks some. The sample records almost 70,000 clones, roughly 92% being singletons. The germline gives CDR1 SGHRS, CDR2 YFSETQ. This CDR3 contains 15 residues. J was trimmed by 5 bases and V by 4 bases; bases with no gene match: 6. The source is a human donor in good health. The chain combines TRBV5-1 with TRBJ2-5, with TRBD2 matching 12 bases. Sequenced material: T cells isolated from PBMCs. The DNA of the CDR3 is TGCGCCAGCAGCATGACTAGCGGGAGCGTCGAGACCCAGTACTTC. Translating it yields CASSMTSGSVETQYF.